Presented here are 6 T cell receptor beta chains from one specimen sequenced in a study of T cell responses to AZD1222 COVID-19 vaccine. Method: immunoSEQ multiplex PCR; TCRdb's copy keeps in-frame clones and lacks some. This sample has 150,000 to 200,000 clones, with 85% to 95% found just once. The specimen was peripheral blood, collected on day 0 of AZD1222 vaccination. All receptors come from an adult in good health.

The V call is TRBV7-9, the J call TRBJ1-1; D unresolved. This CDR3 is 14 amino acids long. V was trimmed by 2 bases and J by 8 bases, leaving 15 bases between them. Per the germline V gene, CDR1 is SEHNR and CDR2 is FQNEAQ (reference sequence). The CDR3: CASSLSPSGGEAFF. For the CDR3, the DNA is TGTGCCAGCAGCTTATCCCCGAGCGGAGGCGAAGCTTTCTTT.

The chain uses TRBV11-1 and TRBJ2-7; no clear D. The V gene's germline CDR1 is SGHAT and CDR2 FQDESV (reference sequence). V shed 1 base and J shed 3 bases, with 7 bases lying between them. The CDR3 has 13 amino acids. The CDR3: CASSLVGGYEQYF. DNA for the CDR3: TGTGCCAGCAGCTTAGTGGGCGGCTACGAGCAGTACTTC.

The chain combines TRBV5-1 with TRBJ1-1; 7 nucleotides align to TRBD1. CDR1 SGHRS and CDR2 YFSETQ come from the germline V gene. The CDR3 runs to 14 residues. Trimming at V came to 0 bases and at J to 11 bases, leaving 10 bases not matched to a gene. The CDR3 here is CASSLDRGGVYAFF. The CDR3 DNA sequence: TGCGCCAGCAGCTTGGACAGGGGAGGAGTTTATGCTTTCTTT.

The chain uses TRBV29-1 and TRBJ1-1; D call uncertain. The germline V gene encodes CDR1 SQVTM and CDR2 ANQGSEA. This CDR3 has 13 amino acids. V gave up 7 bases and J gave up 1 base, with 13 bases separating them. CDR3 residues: CSAIGYRNTEAFF. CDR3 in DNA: TGCAGCGCTATAGGGTACAGGAACACTGAAGCTTTCTTT.

CDR3 residues: CASSRYRAYGYTF. The CDR3 DNA is TGTGCCAGCAGCAGGTATCGGGCCTATGGCTACACCTTC. The chain carries TRBV28 and TRBJ1-2, with D uncertain. The CDR3 contains 13 residues. In germline, CDR1 is MDHEN, CDR2 SYDVKM. V was trimmed by 6 bases and J by 4 bases, leaving 12 bases between them.

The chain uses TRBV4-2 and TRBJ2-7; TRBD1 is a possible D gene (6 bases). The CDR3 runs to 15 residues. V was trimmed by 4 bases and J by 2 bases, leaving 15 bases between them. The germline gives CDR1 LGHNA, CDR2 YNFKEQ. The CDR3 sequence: CASSPDSEGAYEQYF. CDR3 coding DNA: TGTGCCAGCAGCCCAGATTCCGAGGGGGCCTACGAGCAGTACTTC.